This T cell receptor beta chain was captured in a study of cytomegalovirus exposure and HLA in healthy donors. Study as a whole: The 90 to 150 validation repertoires used the same platform as the 650 to 750 first-cohort repertoires, a later analysis reported.

The protocol was immunoSEQ multiplex PCR, while the TCRdb copy is restricted to in-frame clones and leaves out a portion. Among under 200,000 clones listed, around four fifths were seen once. Germline lookup yields CDR1 GTSNPN and CDR2 SVGIG (reference sequence). J was trimmed by 2 bases and V by 4 bases; bases with no gene match: 4. The CDR3 length is 13 residues. The chain carries TRBV30 and TRBJ2-7; 8 bases match TRBD2. Sequencing used PBMCs. The origin of this receptor is a man aged 18 to 29 in good health and CMV-seropositive. The CDR3 bases are TGTGCCTGGAAAACTAGCGGAACCTACGAGCAGTACTTC. Amino acid sequence: CAWKTSGTYEQYF.